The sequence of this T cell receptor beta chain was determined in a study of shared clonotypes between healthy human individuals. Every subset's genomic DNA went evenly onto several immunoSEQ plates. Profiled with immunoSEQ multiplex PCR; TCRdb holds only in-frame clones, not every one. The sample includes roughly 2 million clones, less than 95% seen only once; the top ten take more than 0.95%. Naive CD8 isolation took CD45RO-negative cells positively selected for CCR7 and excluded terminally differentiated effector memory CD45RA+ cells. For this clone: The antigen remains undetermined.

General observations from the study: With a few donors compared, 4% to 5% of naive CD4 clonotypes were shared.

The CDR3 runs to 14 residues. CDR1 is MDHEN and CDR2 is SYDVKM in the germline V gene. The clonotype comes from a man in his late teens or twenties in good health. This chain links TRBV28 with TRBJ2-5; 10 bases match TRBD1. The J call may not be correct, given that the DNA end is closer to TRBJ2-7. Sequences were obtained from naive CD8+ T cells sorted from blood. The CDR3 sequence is CASSVTGGAYEQYF. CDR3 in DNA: TGTGCCAGCAGTGTGACAGGGGGCGCGTACGAGCAGTACTTC.